This T cell receptor (beta chain) was captured in a study of T-cell reconstitution after alpha-beta-depleted transplantation in children. This clonotype has just a few counts. Unique molecular identifiers tagged the TCRbeta library. TCRdb re-called the PCR reads with MiXCR, one entry per CDR3 protein. The table records approximately 650,000 distinct CDR3 sequences, roughly 14% of them present only once. Germline CDR1 WSHSY, CDR2 SAAADI. V shed 4 bases and J shed 3 bases, with 15 bases lying between them. CDR3 length: 15 residues. V and J are TRBV10-2 and TRBJ1-1, with D tentatively TRBD1 (6 bases). This specimen consisted of PBMCs, obtained before TCRalphabeta/CD19-depleted stem cell transplant. This clonotype was sampled from a girl aged 2 to 10 with congenital amegakaryocytic thrombocytopenia, due to receive a stem cell transplant. This CDR3 reads CASSGVGGADTEAFF. The DNA of the CDR3 is TGCGCCAGCAGTGGGGTGGGGGGGGCGGACACTGAAGCTTTCTTT.